This T cell receptor (beta chain) was sequenced for a study of cytomegalovirus exposure and HLA in healthy donors. Looking at the study overall: A later analysis reported the same platform for the 100 to 150 validation repertoires and the approximately 700 first-cohort repertoires.

TCRdb keeps only in-frame clones here, not all; method: immunoSEQ multiplex PCR. The table shows 110,000 to 150,000 clones, with approximately 94% occurring only once. About this clone: Its antigen is unknown.

V lost 0 bases, J lost 11 bases, and 10 bases stayed unmatched. Looked up from germline, CDR1 is SGHRS and CDR2 is YFSETQ. This CDR3 comprises 15 residues. Study outcomes and limitations: Around 160 TCR beta chains were listed as cytomegalovirus-associated. TCR sequences were mostly rare, though some public TCRs occurred in many donors. A few CMV-associated chains proved CMV antigen-specific in vitro.

The sequenced material came from PBMCs. The chain employs TRBV5-1 and TRBJ1-1; TRBD1 agrees at 10 bases. The TCR comes from a man aged 18 to 30 in good health and CMV-seropositive. CDR3 loop: CASSLAPGQGKGAFF. In DNA, the CDR3 is TGCGCCAGCAGCTTGGCACCGGGACAGGGGAAAGGTGCTTTCTTT.